The present entry profiles one T cell receptor (beta chain) with its context. Its antigen remains unidentified. Germline CDR1 is SGHDN and CDR2 is FVKESK. The germline V and J ends were trimmed by 4 bases and 1 base, with 8 bases remaining between them. The length of the CDR3 is 13 residues. This sample is drawn from a study of T cell responses to AZD1222 COVID-19 vaccine. The repertoire was sequenced with immunoSEQ multiplex PCR; TCRdb's copy has only in-frame clones and lacks some. The sample shows about 120,000 clones, about nine tenths of them seen only once. The study's findings and limits: Spike-specific TCR breadth and depth went up after people got two AZD1222 doses. After the peak T cell response, and only then, were repertoires sampled. AZD1222 recipients seropositive at baseline numbered only five or six. White British people made up most donors, females outnumbered males, and clonal diversity was possibly underestimated.

The source of this sequence is an adult in good health. This chain links TRBV14 with TRBJ2-7, with no clear D. The material sequenced was peripheral blood, taken on day 0 of AZD1222 vaccination. The DNA of the CDR3 is TGTGCCAGCAGCCGCCGGGCGTCCTACGAGCAGTACTTC. The encoded protein is CASSRRASYEQYF.